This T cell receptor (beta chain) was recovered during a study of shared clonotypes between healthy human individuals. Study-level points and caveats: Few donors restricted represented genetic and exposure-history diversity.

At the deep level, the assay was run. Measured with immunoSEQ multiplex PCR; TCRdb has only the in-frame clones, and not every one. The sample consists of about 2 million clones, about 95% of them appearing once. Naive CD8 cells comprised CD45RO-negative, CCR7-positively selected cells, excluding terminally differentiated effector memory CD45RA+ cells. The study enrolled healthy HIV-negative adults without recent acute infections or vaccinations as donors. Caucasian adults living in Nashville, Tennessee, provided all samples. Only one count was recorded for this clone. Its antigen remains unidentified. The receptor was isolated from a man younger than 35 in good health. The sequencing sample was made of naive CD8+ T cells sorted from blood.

In nucleotides, the CDR3 is TGTGCCAGCAGTTTGGACCAAGAGACCCAGTACTTC. Translating it yields CASSLDQETQYF. The chain combines TRBV28 with TRBJ2-5; D not certain. With 3 bases removed from V and 0 bases from J, the gap between germline ends came to 2 bases. Germline V lookup: CDR1 MDHEN, CDR2 SYDVKM. The CDR3 contains 12 residues.